These T cell receptor beta chains were read from a single sample in a study of blood T cell repertoires in COVID-19. The method was immunoSEQ multiplex PCR; TCRdb's version includes in-frame clones alone and lacks a portion of them. The sample lists 200,000 to 300,000 clones; around 85% were seen once. The source material was peripheral blood. These receptors came from a woman aged 55-75 years with active or convalescent COVID-19. CDR3s include the opening cysteine and the closing phenylalanine or tryptophan. D genes are given only for firm matches. Expanded clones get a size class; other rows say once, few or many, or leave the size out.

>16|once|TRBJ1-4|TRBD1|TRBV7-8
TGTGCCAGCAGCTCGGACAGGGAGTTTCGATATGAAAAACTGTTTTTT
CASSSDREFRYEKLFF
>19|.|TRBJ1-1|TRBD1|TRBV4-1
TGCGCCAGCAGCCAAGATCCCCGTGGACAGGGCAGAAGGAACACTGAAGCTTTCTTT
CASSQDPRGQGRRNTEAFF
>14|.|TRBJ1-5|.|TRBV27
TGTGCCAGCAGTTTAAGGGGTACTCATCAGCCCCAGCATTTT
CASSLRGTHQPQHF
>16|.|TRBJ1-2|TRBD1|TRBV4-1
TGCGCCAGCAGGCGGGCGGGAGGGGGCGTCGGCTATGGCTACACCTTC
CASRRAGGGVGYGYTF
>12|once|TRBJ1-2|.|TRBV2
TGTGCCAGCAGTGATGAGGGCCGAGGCTACACCTTC
CASSDEGRGYTF
>14|.|TRBJ1-6|TRBD1|TRBV6-5
TGTGCCAGCCGACTACCGGGACAGTTTTCACCCCTCCACTTT
CASRLPGQFSPLHF
>15|.|TRBJ2-7|TRBD1|TRBV5-6
TGTGCCAGCAGCGGAACCCAGGGGACAGGCTACGAGCAGTACTTC
CASSGTQGTGYEQYF
>17|.|TRBJ2-3|TRBD2|TRBV5-1
TGCGCCAGCAGCTTGGCCCTTGCGGGGGGGCACACAGATACGCAGTATTTT
CASSLALAGGHTDTQYF
>16|.|TRBJ1-2|TRBD1|TRBV5-1
TGCGCCAGCAGCTTGGCCGGGACAGGGACAGGCTATGGCTACACCTTC
CASSLAGTGTGYGYTF
>18|once|TRBJ1-4|TRBD1|TRBV2
TGTGCCAGCAGTCCCCGGGACAGGATCCCCTCAACTAATGAAAAACTGTTTTTT
CASSPRDRIPSTNEKLFF
>15|.|TRBJ1-2|TRBD1|TRBV5-4
TGTGCCACCCAAGACAGGGGGCTCGGTAACTATGGCTACACCTTC
CATQDRGLGNYGYTF
>12|once|TRBJ1-2|.|TRBV6-6
TGTGCCAGCAGGGACACCGTCTATGGCTACACCTTC
CASRDTVYGYTF
>16|.|TRBJ1-5|.|TRBV5-5
TGTGCCAGCAGCTTGGGGTCACACTATAGCAATCAGCCCCAGCATTTT
CASSLGSHYSNQPQHF
>16|.|TRBJ2-2|TRBD1|TRBV7-9
TGTGCCAGCAGCGAAGGACAGGGGGCTAACACCGGGGAGCTGTTTTTT
CASSEGQGANTGELFF
>15|.|TRBJ1-2|TRBD1|TRBV5-6
TGTGCCAGCAGCCTCCCCCCACAGGGGTCCTATGGCTACACCTTC
CASSLPPQGSYGYTF
>15|.|TRBJ1-5|.|TRBV3-1/TRBV3-2
TGTGCCAGCAGCCCGCAGGGGTCTGGCAATCAGCCCCAGCATTTT
CASSPQGSGNQPQHF
>14|.|TRBJ2-3|TRBD2|TRBV6-5
TGTGCCAGCACCCCGGGACTAGCAACAGATACGCAGTATTTT
CASTPGLATDTQYF
>14|.|TRBJ2-2|.|TRBV3-1/TRBV3-2
TGTGCCAGCAGCTCGGGACTCGACACCGGGGAGCTGTTTTTT
CASSSGLDTGELFF
>13|.|TRBJ2-2|.|TRBV5-1
TGCGCCAGCAACAGGGATAGCACCGGGGAGCTGTTTTTT
CASNRDSTGELFF
>12|.|TRBJ1-2|.|TRBV5-6
TGTGCCAGCAGCTTAACAACATATGGCTACACCTTC
CASSLTTYGYTF
>12|few|TRBJ2-5|.|TRBV29-1
TGCAGCGTTGAGGCAGTTGGAGAGACCCAGTACTTC
CSVEAVGETQYF
>13|.|TRBJ1-6|.|TRBV28
TGTGCCAGCAGTTCTGCAGGGAGGGCACCCCTCCACTTT
CASSSAGRAPLHF
>15|.|TRBJ2-1|.|TRBV11-2
TGTGCCAGCAGCTTCCTAGCTAATTCCTACAATGAGCAGTTCTTC
CASSFLANSYNEQFF
>18|.|TRBJ2-5|TRBD2|TRBV27
TGTGCCAGCAGGCCCGGACTAGCGGGGGGGCCCGGTCAAGAGACCCAGTACTTC
CASRPGLAGGPGQETQYF
>16|.|TRBJ2-5|TRBD2|TRBV3-1/TRBV3-2
TGTGCCAGCAGCCCAATGTATAGCGGGGGTTGGGAGACCCAGTACTTC
CASSPMYSGGWETQYF
>12|.|TRBJ1-2|.|TRBV6-6
TGTGCCAGCAGGCGATTCTCGTATGGCTACACCTTC
CASRRFSYGYTF
>13|few|TRBJ2-7|.|TRBV15
TGTGCCACCAAACCGGGACTCCAGGGAGAGCAGTACTTC
CATKPGLQGEQYF
>13|.|TRBJ1-1|.|TRBV10-1
TGCGCCAGCAGTGCAGGGGCGGGCACTGAAGCTTTCTTT
CASSAGAGTEAFF
>14|.|TRBJ2-2|.|TRBV5-1
TGCGCCAGCAGCTTCAGGGGTCTCACCGGGGAGCTGTTTTTT
CASSFRGLTGELFF
>15|.|TRBJ1-5|.|TRBV19
TGTGCCAGTAGTATAGGGGCCAGCTTCAATCAGCCCCAGCATTTT
CASSIGASFNQPQHF
>13|.|TRBJ2-1|.|TRBV15
TGTGCCACCAGCATCGGAGTGGCCCATGAGCAGTTCTTC
CATSIGVAHEQFF
>15|.|TRBJ1-1|.|TRBV19
TGTGCCAGTAGTATCAGTCCAGGGAGGGACACTGAAGCTTTCTTT
CASSISPGRDTEAFF
>12|once|TRBJ1-2|TRBD1|TRBV15
TGTGCCACCAGCAGAATACAGGGGAGCTACACCTTC
CATSRIQGSYTF
>14|few|TRBJ1-2|TRBD1|TRBV19
TGTGCCAGTAGTACACAGGGGGCTGCCTATGGCTACACCTTC
CASSTQGAAYGYTF
>16|.|TRBJ1-1|.|TRBV21-1
TGTGCCAGCAGTAAGGGGGGAGCAGGGGGAGTAACTGAAGCTTTCTTT
CASSKGGAGGVTEAFF
>14|.|TRBJ1-1|.|TRBV6-6
TGTGCCAGCAAGGGGTTGGCAGCGAACACTGAAGCTTTCTTT
CASKGLAANTEAFF
>16|.|TRBJ1-4|.|TRBV28
TGTGCCAGCAGTTTTCACCCCTCAGGGTTCAAGGAAAAACTGTTTTTT
CASSFHPSGFKEKLFF
>16|.|TRBJ2-6|TRBD2|TRBV5-4
TGTGCCAGCAGCTTGGGCGGGGGAACTGGGGCCAACGTCCTGACTTTC
CASSLGGGTGANVLTF
>15|.|TRBJ1-5|TRBD1|TRBV28
TGTGCCAGCAGGCCCACAGGGGGCGGCAATCAGCCCCAGCATTTT
CASRPTGGGNQPQHF
>18|.|TRBJ2-7|TRBD2|TRBV20-1
TGCAGTGCTAGTGTCGCGCCGTGGCTAGCGGGAGACTCCTACGAGCAGTACTTC
CSASVAPWLAGDSYEQYF
>15|.|TRBJ1-4|TRBD1|TRBV19
TGTGCCAGTAGTCCGATGACAGGGGAGAATGAAAAACTGTTTTTT
CASSPMTGENEKLFF
>17|.|TRBJ2-3|TRBD2|TRBV18
TGTGCCAGCTCACCACGGTTAGCGGGGGCTAGCACAGATACGCAGTATTTT
CASSPRLAGASTDTQYF
>16|.|TRBJ2-5|TRBD2|TRBV12-5
TGTGCTAGTGCCAAAGGACTAGCGGGAGGGGCAGAGACCCAGTACTTC
CASAKGLAGGAETQYF
>14|.|TRBJ1-4|.|TRBV5-6
TGTGCCAGCAGCTTCCTGGCAGGGGCTGAAAAACTGTTTTTT
CASSFLAGAEKLFF
>15|.|TRBJ1-4|.|TRBV7-9
TGTGCCAGCAGCTCCCCGGGCGGGACTAATGAAAAACTGTTTTTT
CASSSPGGTNEKLFF
>16|once|TRBJ1-1|TRBD1|TRBV4-2
TGTGCCAGCAGCCAAGAGACAGGGGCCGCGGCCACTGAAGCTTTCTTT
CASSQETGAAATEAFF
>17|.|TRBJ2-3|.|TRBV27
TGTGCCAGCAGTTTGATAGGGGGGGGAACTAGCACAGATACGCAGTATTTT
CASSLIGGGTSTDTQYF
>13|.|TRBJ2-2|.|TRBV21-1
TGTGCCGGGTTCCAGGAGAACACCGGGGAGCTGTTTTTT
CAGFQENTGELFF
>17|.|TRBJ1-2|.|TRBV28
TGTGCCAGCAGTTTGCACGGTGGGACGGGGGGATTCTATGGCTACACCTTC
CASSLHGGTGGFYGYTF
>15|.|TRBJ1-1|.|TRBV9
TGTGCCAGCAGCGTAGTGATCGCGGGGAACACTGAAGCTTTCTTT
CASSVVIAGNTEAFF
>18|.|TRBJ2-3|TRBD2|TRBV27
TGTGCCAGCAGTGCCCGGACTAGCGGGATCGGGGGCACAGATACGCAGTATTTT
CASSARTSGIGGTDTQYF